This TCR beta chain was captured in a study of T cells in Graves' hyperthyroidism and ophthalmopathy. Ten or more counts support this clonotype. Antigen: not known. The patients, who ranged from 18 to 65 in age, presented with newly diagnosed hyperthyroidism lasting under 2 months. V dropped 3 bases and J dropped 5; count of bases not matched to a gene: 3. Germline assignment: CDR1 SNHLY and CDR2 FYNNEI. The CDR3 is 14 amino acids. Study observations and caveats: Most expanded thyroid clonotypes above 0.001 recurred in blood.

The investigators amplified TCR beta CDR3 regions from RNA transcripts. With the HTBI primer set, the TCR CDR3 went through a first round of RT-PCR. In TCRdb, the multiplex PCR reads were re-called with MiXCR into one record per CDR3 protein. The data show roughly 380,000 distinct CDR3 sequences, with approximately 12% seen just once and about a fifth held by the top ten. V and J are TRBV2 and TRBJ1-1, with 10 nucleotides matching TRBD1. The sequenced sample consisted of blood. This sequence originates from a young man with Graves' hyperthyroidism that later progressed to Graves' ophthalmopathy. Here the CDR3 reads CASSEGQGRTEAFF. The CDR3 DNA follows: TGTGCCAGCAGTGAGGGACAGGGGAGGACTGAAGCTTTCTTT.